One sample yielded the 2 T cell receptor beta chains listed below, sequenced in a study of T cell repertoires in aging, cancer and after chemotherapy. TRB rearrangements spanning V, D and J were amplified using mixed TRB-A/B primers. TCRdb reprocessed the multiplex PCR reads with MiXCR, giving one entry per CDR3 protein. The sample consists of about 10,000 distinct CDR3 sequences, roughly 40% of them appearing once. The template was genomic DNA from peripheral blood, not RNA. The specimen sequenced was blood. The source is a human donor in good health.

The chain couples TRBV7-3 to TRBJ2-2; no clear D gene. CDR1 is SGHTA, CDR2 FQGTGA, per germline. The CDR3 runs 13 residues. Trimming cost V 7 bases and J 2 bases, with 8 bases left between them. CDR3 nucleotides: TGTGCCAGCAACGCGGCAAACACCGGGGAGCTGTTTTTT. Translated: CASNAANTGELFF. Variable domain in full (rest from reference TRBV7-3 and TRBJ2-2): GAGVSQTPSNKVTEKGKYVELRCDPISGHTALYWYRQSLGQGPEFLIYFQGTGAADDSGLPNDRFFAVRPEGSVSTLKIQRTERGDSAVYLCASNAANTGELFFGEGSRLTVL.

This clonotype was recorded a few times. The chain employs TRBV6-1 and TRBJ1-2, with D perhaps TRBD1 (6 bases). This CDR3 is built from 15 residues. Germline lookup yields CDR1 MNHNS and CDR2 SASEGT. The V end was cut by 3 bases, the J end by 2 bases, with 13 bases between. This CDR3 is CASSDRRGRNYGYTF. CDR3 DNA: TGTGCCAGCAGTGATCGTCGGGGGCGAAACTATGGCTACACCTTC.